The next 30 T cell receptor beta chains were all read from a single sample in a study of T cell responses to AZD1222 COVID-19 vaccine. Here immunoSEQ multiplex PCR was the method, and the copy in TCRdb shows in-frame clones only, minus some. The table includes about 120,000 clones, approximately 91% detected once. Sequencing used peripheral blood, obtained on day 0 of AZD1222 vaccination. The receptors shown here come from an adult in good health.

The V gene is TRBV18, the J gene TRBJ1-4, with D maybe TRBD1 (6 bases). In germline, CDR1 is KGHSH, CDR2 LQKENI. Trimming stripped 5 bases from V and 0 bases from J, with 19 bases between. The CDR3 is 18 residues long. The CDR3 reads CASSLATPRTATNEKLFF. The CDR3 bases are TGTGCCAGCTCATTAGCTACCCCAAGGACAGCAACTAATGAAAAACTGTTTTTT.

The chain recombines TRBV10-2 with TRBJ2-7; 9 bases match TRBD1. Germline V lookup: CDR1 WSHSY, CDR2 SAAADI. J lost 1 base, V lost 6 bases, and 7 bases had no gene match. The length of the CDR3 is 15 residues. The CDR3 protein is CASSDTGTGSYEQYF. For the CDR3, the DNA is TGCGCCAGCAGCGATACCGGGACAGGGTCCTACGAGCAGTACTTC.

The chain employs TRBV5-8 and TRBJ1-2, with 7 bases identical to TRBD1. The CDR3 consists of 16 residues. Germline values: CDR1 SGHTS, CDR2 YDEGEE. V lost 6 bases to trimming and J lost 5 bases; unmatched junction nucleotides: 16. The CDR3 DNA sequence: TGTGCCAGCACCATTAGTGACAGGGTCGGTCATTATGGCTACACCTTC. It specifies CASTISDRVGHYGYTF.

This sequence joins TRBV2 and TRBJ2-5, with 7 bases identical to TRBD1. V gave up 7 bases and J gave up 1 base; unmatched junction bases: 12. CDR1 is SNHLY, CDR2 FYNNEI, per germline. The CDR3 is 16 residues long. CDR3 in amino acids: CASKWPASGGQETQYF. CDR3 bases: TGTGCCAGCAAGTGGCCAGCGTCAGGGGGCCAAGAGACCCAGTACTTC.

The chain links TRBV7-3 to TRBJ1-2, with D perhaps TRBD1 (5 bases). Germline-derived CDR1 and CDR2 are SGHTA and FQGTGA. The V end lost 2 bases, the J end lost 8 bases, and 21 bases lay between the germline ends. There are 16 residues in the CDR3. The CDR3 DNA reads as TGTGCCAGCAGCTTATCCCTTAGCCCCCCCGGGGGAGGCTACACCTTC. It specifies CASSLSLSPPGGGYTF.

The chain carries TRBV30 and TRBJ1-1; 9 bases match TRBD1. Trimming removed 2 bases from V and 1 base from J; junction bases left unmatched: 2. The V gene's germline CDR1 is GTSNPN and CDR2 SVGIG (reference sequence). This CDR3 is 14 amino acids long. The DNA of the CDR3 is TGTGCCTGGAGTAGGACAGGGGCGAACACTGAAGCTTTCTTT. Translated: CAWSRTGANTEAFF. Using reference TRBV30 and TRBJ1-1 for the parts outside the CDR3, the full variable domain is SQTIHQWPATLVQPVGSPLSLECTVEGTSNPNLYWYRQAAGRGLQLLFYSVGIGQISSEVPQNLSASRPQDRQFILSSKKLLLSDSGFYLCAWSRTGANTEAFFGQGTRLTVV.

This chain links TRBV13 with TRBJ1-1; D gene ambiguous. This CDR3 is 11 amino acids long. The V gene's germline CDR1 is PRHDT and CDR2 FYEKMQ (reference sequence). V was shortened by 3 bases and J by 11 bases, with 10 bases between the two germline ends. DNA for the CDR3: TGTGCCAGCAGCTTCCTCCCTTTGGCTTTCTTT. Translated: CASSFLPLAFF.

The count of this clone is one. The CDR3 loop is CASTKRGQGDTEAFF. The CDR3 coding sequence is TGTGCCAGCACCAAGAGGGGACAGGGGGACACTGAAGCTTTCTTT. V usage is TRBV6-6 and J usage is TRBJ1-1, with 11 bases identical to TRBD1. Germline V gene data show CDR1 as MNHNY and CDR2 as SVGAGI (reference sequence). This CDR3 comprises 15 residues. Losses at the gene ends were 7 bases for V and 3 bases for J; bases not matched to a gene: 7.

V is TRBV11-3 and J is TRBJ2-7, with D perhaps matching TRBD1 (5 bases). This CDR3 has 14 amino acids. The germline V gene has CDR1 SGHNT and CDR2 YENEEA. Trimming left V 1 base short and J 6 bases short, with 13 bases between. The CDR3 spells CASSLVAGSAEQYF. DNA of the CDR3: TGTGCCAGCAGCTTAGTAGCAGGGTCGGCCGAGCAGTACTTC.

The chain has TRBV5-5 and TRBJ2-7, with 9 bases lining up with TRBD1. Looked up from germline, CDR1 is SGHKS and CDR2 is YYEKEE (reference sequence). The CDR3 length is 17 residues. V dropped 4 bases and J dropped 5; count of bases not matched to a gene: 16. The CDR3 region is CASSLTGGRILLDEQYF. The CDR3 nucleotides are TGTGCCAGCAGCCTCACAGGGGGCCGAATACTACTAGACGAGCAGTACTTC.

Only one count was recorded for this clone. The rearrangement links TRBV5-6 to TRBJ1-1; 7 bases line up with TRBD1. With 2 bases clipped from V and 1 base from J, the junction kept 5 bases outside the gene matches. From germline, CDR1 is SGHDT and CDR2 YYEEEE. CDR3 size: 15 residues. The CDR3 is CASSFRGAQNTEAFF. As DNA, the CDR3 is TGTGCCAGCAGCTTCAGGGGGGCTCAGAACACTGAAGCTTTCTTT. The whole variable domain, remainder taken from reference TRBV5-6 and TRBJ1-1, is DAGVTQSPTHLIKTRGQQVTLRCSPKSGHDTVSWYQQALGQGPQFIFQYYEEEERQRGNFPDRFSGHQFPNYSSELNVNALLLGDSALYLCASSFRGAQNTEAFFGQGTRLTVV.

The rearrangement uses TRBV4-1 and TRBJ1-1; D is possibly TRBD1 (5 bases). This CDR3 region has 17 residues. Trimming removed 6 bases at V and 2 bases at J, with 22 bases between. Germline V gives CDR1 MGHRA, CDR2 YSYEKL. CDR3 nucleotides: TGCGCCAGCAGGCATGCTTCGGGGGACCCACGAAACACTGAAGCTTTCTTT. Its translation: CASRHASGDPRNTEAFF.

A single count supports this clone. The gene calls are TRBV29-1 and TRBJ2-3; 9 bases map to TRBD1. Germline CDR1 reads SQVTM; CDR2 reads ANQGSEA. This CDR3 contains 16 residues. The J segment lost 3 bases and the V segment lost 3 bases, leaving 10 bases of the junction unmatched. The CDR3 loop is CSVEGDRETGTDTQYF. The CDR3 nucleotides read TGCAGCGTTGAGGGGGACAGGGAAACGGGTACAGATACGCAGTATTTT.

The chain links TRBV7-2 to TRBJ1-1; D is unclear. Between the trimmed V and J ends, which lost 5 bases and 1 base, there was a span of 8 bases. The germline CDR1 and CDR2 sequences are SGHTA and FQGNSA. This CDR3 is 13 amino acids long. The CDR3 nucleotides read TGTGCCAGCAGCGATAACAGGAACACTGAAGCTTTCTTT. Its translation is CASSDNRNTEAFF.

The chain joins TRBV30 to TRBJ2-7; TRBD1 aligns across 8 bases. This CDR3 spans 15 amino acids. CDR1 and CDR2 from the germline V gene are GTSNPN and SVGIG (reference sequence). The V segment lost 5 bases and the J segment 6 bases; nucleotides outside the gene matches: 15. CDR3 nucleotide sequence: TGTGCCTGGGAGTTAGGACAGGGAGGCTCCCTCGAGCAGTACTTC. It is translated as CAWELGQGGSLEQYF.

As DNA, the CDR3 is TGTGCCAGCAGGGCGGGTGGAAATTCACCCCTCCACTTT. It yields the protein CASRAGGNSPLHF. J is TRBJ1-6 and V is TRBV6-5; D uncertain. The CDR3 runs 13 residues. Trimming took 6 bases from V and 7 from J, leaving 10 bases between them. CDR1 is MNHEY and CDR2 is SVGAGI in the germline V gene.

The rearrangement uses TRBV10-3 and TRBJ1-1, with D tentatively TRBD1 (5 bases). CDR1 and CDR2 (germline): ENHRY, SYGVKD. The CDR3 consists of 11 residues. V lost 11 bases and J lost 11, with 18 bases in between. CDR3 loop: CASTAGGAAFF. For the CDR3, the DNA is TGTGCCTCCACGGCGGGGGGAGCGGCTTTCTTT.

The rearrangement links TRBV3-1 (or the pseudogene TRBV3-2) to TRBJ2-3; 12 nucleotides line up with TRBD2. The CDR3 runs to 17 residues. Germline assignment: CDR1 LGHDT and CDR2 YNNKEL (reference sequence). Trimming took 0 bases from V and 4 from J; bases not matched to a gene: 5. The CDR3 DNA reads as TGTGCCAGCAGCCAAGATTCTAGCGGGGGGGCGTCAGATACGCAGTATTTT. Its protein product is CASSQDSSGGASDTQYF.

This chain joins TRBV7-2 and TRBJ2-1, with a weak D call TRBD2 (7 bases). There are 13 residues in the CDR3. V lost 5 bases and J 6 bases, leaving 11 bases between the germline ends. CDR1 is SGHTA, CDR2 FQGNSA, per germline. DNA of the CDR3: TGTGCCAGCAGCCTAGGGGGGGCCAATGAGCAGTTCTTC. Protein product: CASSLGGANEQFF.

The rearrangement links TRBV4-3 to TRBJ2-7; possible D gene TRBD1, 5 bases. The CDR3 is 15 residues long. V was pared by 1 base and J by 1 base, with 11 bases between. Germline loops: CDR1 LGHNA, CDR2 YSLEER. CDR3 DNA: TGCGCCAGCAGCCAAGTTGTTGACAGTTCCTACGAGCAGTACTTC. Translated: CASSQVVDSSYEQYF.

The chain employs TRBV2 and TRBJ2-7; D is ambiguous. The CDR3 has 14 amino acids. CDR1 and CDR2 from the germline V gene are SNHLY and FYNNEI. Deletions cut 2 bases from V and 2 bases from J, with 10 bases between. This CDR3 reads CASSELRAPYEQYF. As DNA, the CDR3 is TGTGCCAGCAGTGAACTACGCGCTCCCTACGAGCAGTACTTC.

The chain recombines TRBV7-6 with TRBJ2-1; possibly TRBD1 for D (5 bases). Germline CDR1 SGHVS, CDR2 FNYEAQ. CDR3 length equals 16 residues. V lost 0 bases and J lost 8, with 17 bases in between. The CDR3 protein is CASSLALVRTSYEQFF. In DNA form, the CDR3 reads TGTGCCAGCAGCTTAGCGCTGGTTAGGACATCCTATGAGCAGTTCTTC.

The chain recombines TRBV21-1 with TRBJ2-3. TRBV21-1 is deemed a pseudogene. The length of the CDR3 is 16 residues. CDR3 amino acids: CASSRVGRVGTDTQYF. The DNA of the CDR3 is TGTGCCAGCAGCAGAGTCGGTAGGGTGGGCACAGATACGCAGTATTTT.

This clone came up once. CDR3: CASTRDSAYGYTF. Here the CDR3 DNA reads TGTGCCAGTACCCGGGACAGCGCGTATGGCTACACCTTC. The chain is built from TRBV6-6 and TRBJ1-2; the match to TRBD1 covers 7 bases. The CDR3 runs to 13 residues. Unmatched junction bases numbered 9, after V lost 9 bases and J lost 5 bases. The germline CDR1 and CDR2 sequences are MNHNY and SVGAGI (reference sequence).

This clone has only one observation. The chain employs TRBV11-2 and TRBJ1-1; no reliable D call. Between the trimmed V and J ends, which lost 1 base and 5 bases, there was a span of 17 bases. The CDR3 extends over 16 amino acids. Germline V gene lookup returns CDR1 SGHAT and CDR2 FQNNGV. The CDR3 nucleotides are TGTGCCAGCAGCTTAGGGGCCAGTGCTATTTCGACTGAAGCTTTCTTT. Translation: CASSLGASAISTEAFF.

The rearrangement links TRBV24-1 to TRBJ2-1; D gene uncertain. Germline V gene lookup returns CDR1 KGHDR and CDR2 SFDVKD. CDR3 length equals 13 residues. The V end was cut by 9 bases, the J end by 2 bases, with 10 bases between. The CDR3 region has the DNA TGTGCCACCGGGCCGGATGCCTACAATGAGCAGTTCTTC. Translated: CATGPDAYNEQFF.

V and J are TRBV10-2 and TRBJ1-1; D perhaps matches TRBD1 (6 bases). Trimming cost V 4 bases and J 0 bases, with 9 bases left between them. The CDR3 length is 14 residues. Germline values: CDR1 WSHSY, CDR2 SAAADI. For the CDR3, the DNA is TGCGCCAGCAGTGGACAGGCCCTGAACACTGAAGCTTTCTTT. It is translated as CASSGQALNTEAFF.

This clone was recorded only once. This chain uses TRBV6-5 with TRBJ2-7; no clear D. V was pared by 8 bases and J by 4 bases, with 9 bases between. The CDR3 contains 11 residues. Germline CDR1 reads MNHEY; CDR2 reads SVGAGI. CDR3 sequence reads: CASAVAYEQYF. DNA of the CDR3: TGTGCCAGCGCAGTGGCTTACGAGCAGTACTTC.

This clone came up once. The chain uses TRBV10-2 and TRBJ1-6; the match to TRBD1 covers 7 bases. Germline CDR1 WSHSY, CDR2 SAAADI. J was trimmed by 6 bases and V by 4 bases; bases with no gene match: 9. The CDR3 runs to 16 residues. CDR3 sequence: CASSALRTGLNSPLHF. DNA for the CDR3: TGCGCCAGCAGTGCTCTCCGGACAGGACTTAATTCACCCCTCCACTTT.

The genes are TRBV27 and TRBJ1-2, with D perhaps TRBD1 (5 bases). The CDR3 sequence is 14 residues long. V was clipped by 2 bases and J by 8 bases, with 15 bases between them. CDR1 and CDR2 (germline): MNHEY, SMNVEV (reference sequence). The CDR3 region has the DNA TGTGCCAGCAGTTTAAACGGGGCCCCGTCGGGCTACACCTTC. It translates to CASSLNGAPSGYTF.